A selection of T cell receptor beta chains follows, all from one sample in a study of shared clonotypes between healthy human individuals. This table comes from immunoSEQ multiplex PCR, and its TCRdb copy is limited to in-frame clones, with some not included. The repertoire has 2,500,000 or so clones, approximately 93% of them found once; the top ten carry 0.36%. Sequencing input: naive CD4+ T cells from PBMCs. The receptors derive from a young man in good health. Some clones in this sample may be carry-over from other donors' samples. Each CDR3 is given with its conserved first and last residue. Fields, in order: D gene, clone size, J gene, V gene, CDR3 protein, CDR3 DNA. The D gene is left open where the match is weak. Part of the rows lack a size; the others show once, few, many or a class for expanded clones.

NA,few,TRBJ1-2,TRBV5-4,CASTSRARDYGYTF,TGTGCCAGCACCTCCAGGGCGAGGGACTATGGCTACACCTTC
NA,NA,TRBJ2-3,TRBV5-1,CASSLFASNPDTQYF,TGCGCCAGCAGCTTGTTTGCAAGCAATCCAGATACGCAGTATTTT
TRBD2,NA,TRBJ2-7,TRBV19,CASSIEASGSYEQYF,TGTGCCAGTAGTATAGAAGCTAGCGGGAGTTACGAGCAGTACTTC
TRBD1,NA,TRBJ1-2,TRBV30,CAWSSGTGLWYGYTF,TGTGCCTGGAGTAGTGGGACAGGGCTTTGGTATGGCTACACCTTC
NA,NA,TRBJ2-7,TRBV19,CASSIGSTTYEQYF,TGTGCCAGTAGTATAGGTAGCACTACCTACGAGCAGTACTTC
NA,once,TRBJ1-1,TRBV6-5,CASSYSDMDTEAFF,TGTGCCAGCAGTTACTCAGACATGGACACTGAAGCTTTCTTT
NA,NA,TRBJ1-4,TRBV4-1,CASSQKSLGNEKLFF,TGCGCCAGCAGCCAAAAAAGTCTTGGGAATGAAAAACTGTTTTTT
TRBD1,once,TRBJ1-1,TRBV19,CASSMLRQGLSEAFF,TGTGCCAGTAGTATGTTAAGACAGGGCCTTTCTGAAGCTTTCTTT
NA,NA,TRBJ2-7,TRBV15,CATSRAFGSYEQYF,TGTGCCACCAGCAGAGCTTTCGGGTCGTACGAGCAGTACTTC
TRBD1,NA,TRBJ1-2,TRBV18,CASSLTGGANYGYTF,TGTGCCAGCTCTTTGACAGGGGGCGCTAACTATGGCTACACCTTC
TRBD1,NA,TRBJ2-2,TRBV28,CASSNPGQGTGELFF,TGTGCCAGCAGTAATCCCGGACAGGGGACCGGGGAGCTGTTTTTT
NA,NA,TRBJ2-7,TRBV30,CACRWAVADEQYF,TGTGCCTGCAGGTGGGCAGTGGCGGACGAGCAGTACTTC
NA,few,TRBJ1-5,TRBV7-2,CASSSRDSNQPQHF,TGTGCCAGCAGCTCCCGGGACAGCAATCAGCCCCAGCATTTT
NA,NA,TRBJ2-7,TRBV2,CASSYYPSGTYSYEQYF,TGTGCCAGCAGTTACTACCCCTCAGGTACTTACTCCTACGAGCAGTACTTC
TRBD1,NA,TRBJ2-7,TRBV2,CASRRQGLSYEQYF,TGTGCCAGCAGGCGACAGGGATTGTCCTACGAGCAGTACTTC
NA,NA,TRBJ2-2,TRBV27,CASSFSRAPGELFF,TGTGCCAGCAGTTTCTCAAGGGCCCCCGGGGAGCTGTTTTTT
NA,NA,TRBJ2-7,TRBV7-3,CASSQGRSASYEQYF,TGTGCCAGCAGCCAAGGACGGTCTGCGTCCTACGAGCAGTACTTC
TRBD2,NA,TRBJ2-3,TRBV14,CASSQLAGGQTDTQYF,TGTGCCAGCAGCCAACTAGCGGGAGGGCAGACAGATACGCAGTATTTT
NA,NA,TRBJ1-1,TRBV28,CASSPRLQTNTEAFF,TGTGCCAGCAGCCCAAGGTTGCAGACGAACACTGAAGCTTTCTTT
TRBD2,NA,TRBJ2-3,TRBV5-4,CASSLGAGGPRDTQYF,TGTGCCAGCAGCTTGGGAGCGGGAGGCCCGCGGGATACGCAGTATTTT
NA,NA,TRBJ1-5,TRBV6-1,CATFDRYSNQPQHF,TGTGCCACCTTCGACAGGTATAGCAATCAGCCCCAGCATTTT
TRBD2,NA,TRBJ2-3,TRBV7-9,CASSQGLAGDTDTQYF,TGTGCCAGCAGCCAGGGACTAGCGGGGGACACAGATACGCAGTATTTT
TRBD2,NA,TRBJ2-2,TRBV10-3,CAISDLSGRAGELFF,TGTGCCATCAGTGACCTTAGCGGGAGGGCCGGGGAGCTGTTTTTT
TRBD1,NA,TRBJ1-2,TRBV5-1,CASSTDRGDYGYTF,TGCGCCAGCAGTACCGACAGGGGGGACTATGGCTACACCTTC
TRBD2,NA,TRBJ2-1,TRBV7-3,CASSLYRLAAYNEQFF,TGTGCCAGCAGCTTATATCGACTAGCGGCTTACAATGAGCAGTTCTTC
NA,NA,TRBJ2-6,TRBV29-1,CSVGGGSGANVLTF,TGCAGCGTTGGGGGTGGCTCTGGGGCCAACGTCCTGACTTTC
NA,NA,TRBJ2-5,TRBV28,CASSLFGRILRMQETQYF,TGTGCCAGCAGTTTATTTGGGCGGATACTAAGGATGCAAGAGACCCAGTACTTC
NA,once,TRBJ2-5,TRBV7-3,CASSRTAGPPQYF,TGTGCCAGCAGCCGCACGGCCGGGCCTCCCCAGTACTTC
NA,NA,TRBJ1-3,TRBV6-1,CASRRQAAGNTIYF,TGTGCCAGCAGGCGACAGGCCGCTGGAAACACCATATATTTT
TRBD2,NA,TRBJ2-1,TRBV10-3,CAIRERDSYNEQFF,TGTGCCATCAGGGAGCGGGATTCCTACAATGAGCAGTTCTTC
NA,NA,TRBJ1-5,TRBV5-6,CASSFGGSNQPQHF,TGTGCCAGCAGCTTTGGTGGTAGCAATCAGCCCCAGCATTTT
NA,NA,TRBJ2-5,TRBV11-3,CASSQGQKETQYF,TGTGCCAGCAGCCAAGGACAGAAAGAGACCCAGTACTTC
TRBD1,NA,TRBJ2-7,TRBV7-3,CASSFHRGYEQYF,TGTGCCAGCAGCTTCCACAGGGGCTACGAGCAGTACTTC
NA,NA,TRBJ1-1,TRBV28,CASSGASLITEAFF,TGTGCCAGCAGTGGGGCCAGCTTGATCACTGAAGCTTTCTTT
NA,NA,TRBJ1-6,TRBV10-1,CASATDNNSPLHF,TGCGCCAGCGCTACAGATAATAATTCACCCCTCCACTTT
NA,NA,TRBJ2-3,TRBV5-8,CASGESRAGDTQYF,TGTGCCAGCGGGGAGAGCCGGGCGGGAGATACGCAGTATTTT
TRBD2,NA,TRBJ2-1,TRBV4-1,CASSQPTSGRGHNEQFF,TGCGCCAGCAGCCAACCTACTAGCGGGAGGGGCCACAATGAGCAGTTCTTC
NA,NA,TRBJ1-5,TRBV5-8,CASSLSGVRNNQPQHF,TGTGCCAGCAGCTTGTCAGGGGTCAGGAACAATCAGCCCCAGCATTTT
NA,once,TRBJ2-1,TRBV4-1,CASSQPMNEQFF,TGCGCCAGCAGCCAACCTATGAATGAGCAGTTCTTC
NA,NA,TRBJ1-4,TRBV5-1,CASSSQGRANEKLFF,TGCGCCAGCAGCTCCCAGGGGAGGGCTAATGAAAAACTGTTTTTT
TRBD1,NA,TRBJ1-4,TRBV6-6,CASSQGAVPTNEKLFF,TGTGCCAGCAGTCAGGGGGCCGTACCAACTAATGAAAAACTGTTTTTT
TRBD2,NA,TRBJ2-7,TRBV7-2,CASSSRGTSVYEQYF,TGTGCCAGCAGCTCCCGAGGGACTAGCGTCTACGAGCAGTACTTC
NA,NA,TRBJ1-1,TRBV28,CASSAIDRPLEAFF,TGTGCCAGCAGTGCTATCGACAGGCCCCTTGAAGCTTTCTTT
TRBD2,NA,TRBJ2-2,TRBV10-2,CASKWPAGDSGGELFF,TGCGCCAGCAAGTGGCCAGCGGGAGATAGTGGCGGGGAGCTGTTTTTT
TRBD1,NA,TRBJ2-7,TRBV14,CASSTQGVKDYEQYF,TGTGCCAGCAGCACCCAGGGGGTAAAAGACTACGAGCAGTACTTC
TRBD1,NA,TRBJ2-7,TRBV28,CASSSRDRGHYEQYF,TGTGCCAGCAGTTCCCGGGACAGGGGCCACTACGAGCAGTACTTC
NA,NA,TRBJ1-5,TRBV19,CASAGGALGNQPQHF,TGTGCCAGCGCCGGGGGGGCTTTAGGCAATCAGCCCCAGCATTTT
NA,NA,TRBJ1-1,TRBV19,CASSPRQVRPFNEAFF,TGTGCCAGTAGTCCACGACAGGTACGCCCCTTCAATGAAGCTTTCTTT
TRBD1,once,TRBJ1-2,TRBV19,CASSTYPGTVTLGYTF,TGTGCCAGTAGTACCTACCCCGGGACAGTTACCTTGGGCTACACCTTC
NA,NA,TRBJ2-5,TRBV2,CASSEKAGRETQYF,TGTGCCAGCAGTGAGAAGGCGGGACGGGAGACCCAGTACTTC
NA,NA,TRBJ1-3,TRBV19,CASSPGDFGNTIYF,TGTGCCAGTTCTCCGGGAGACTTTGGAAACACCATATATTTT
NA,NA,TRBJ2-7,TRBV28,CASSAGKGTYEQYF,TGTGCCAGCAGCGCCGGGAAGGGGACCTACGAGCAGTACTTC
NA,few,TRBJ1-1,TRBV5-1,CASSRGQNTEAFF,TGCGCCAGCAGCCGGGGACAGAACACTGAAGCTTTCTTT
NA,NA,TRBJ1-4,TRBV9,CASSVAGQGNEKLFF,TGTGCCAGCAGCGTAGCTGGGCAGGGAAATGAAAAACTGTTTTTT
TRBD1,NA,TRBJ1-2,TRBV4-2,CASSQERGQGYGYTF,TGTGCCAGCAGCCAAGAGAGGGGGCAGGGCTATGGCTACACCTTC
NA,NA,TRBJ2-7,TRBV10-2,CASTEGDNFYEQYF,TGCGCCAGCACCGAAGGGGACAACTTCTACGAGCAGTACTTC
NA,NA,TRBJ2-2,TRBV6-1,CASRQQNTGELFF,TGTGCCAGCAGACAGCAGAACACCGGGGAGCTGTTTTTT